Sequencing of this T cell receptor beta chain was carried out in a study of cytomegalovirus exposure and HLA in healthy donors. This CDR3 contains 16 residues. Looked up from germline, CDR1 is GTSNPN and CDR2 is SVGIG (reference sequence). V was clipped by 6 bases and J by 0 bases; unmatched bases: 10. PCR primers comprised 60 Vbeta and 13 Jbeta primers. Profiled with immunoSEQ multiplex PCR; TCRdb holds only in-frame clones, not every one. The sample lists about 60,000 clones; 60% to 80% were seen once. This rearrangement joins TRBV30 to TRBJ2-2, with 7 bases fitting TRBD2. The sequenced sample consisted of PBMCs. The clonotype was recovered from a female donor in good health and CMV-seronegative. The CDR3 sequence: CACIPPGGPNTGELFF. CDR3 nucleotides: TGTGCCTGCATCCCCCCGGGAGGCCCGAACACCGGGGAGCTGTTTTTT. The entire variable domain, with the rest obtained from reference TRBV30 and TRBJ2-2, is as follows: SQTIHQWPATLVQPVGSPLSLECTVEGTSNPNLYWYRQAAGRGLQLLFYSVGIGQISSEVPQNLSASRPQDRQFILSSKKLLLSDSGFYLCACIPPGGPNTGELFFGEGSRLTVL.